This T cell receptor (beta chain) was sequenced for a study of Graves' ophthalmopathy and Graves' hyperthyroidism. Across the whole study: Researchers obtained peripheral blood at initial diagnosis, before any treatment had begun.

This clonotype was counted ten times or more. Its specificity is not known. Amplification from RNA transcripts yielded the TCR beta CDR3 regions. The authors performed first-round RT-PCR with HTBI primers and then a second-round multiplex PCR. TCRdb reanalysed the multiplex PCR reads using MiXCR and keeps one entry per CDR3 protein. The repertoire includes under 200,000 distinct CDR3 sequences, 30% to 45% of them detected once, and about 5.8% sits in the top ten. Study-wide findings and caveats: The model predicted progression of ophthalmopathy with a sensitivity of roughly 71%, and its specificity was about 76%. Appearing in blood as well were most expanded thyroid clonotypes above 0.001 frequency.

The CDR3 loop spans 15 amino acids. V was pared by 5 bases and J by 2 bases, with 6 bases of the junction left unmatched. Germline CDR1 is SEHNR and CDR2 is FQNEAQ (reference sequence). The authors isolated PBMCs from 8 to 10 ml of fresh peripheral blood. This TCR was recovered from a woman between 40 and 55 years old with Graves' ophthalmopathy. The chain recombines TRBV7-9 with TRBJ2-7; 10 positions agree with TRBD1. Sequencing input: peripheral blood. CDR3 bases: TGTGCCAGCAGCCCGGGACAGGGGATTCCCTACGAGCAGTACTTC. Residues: CASSPGQGIPYEQYF.